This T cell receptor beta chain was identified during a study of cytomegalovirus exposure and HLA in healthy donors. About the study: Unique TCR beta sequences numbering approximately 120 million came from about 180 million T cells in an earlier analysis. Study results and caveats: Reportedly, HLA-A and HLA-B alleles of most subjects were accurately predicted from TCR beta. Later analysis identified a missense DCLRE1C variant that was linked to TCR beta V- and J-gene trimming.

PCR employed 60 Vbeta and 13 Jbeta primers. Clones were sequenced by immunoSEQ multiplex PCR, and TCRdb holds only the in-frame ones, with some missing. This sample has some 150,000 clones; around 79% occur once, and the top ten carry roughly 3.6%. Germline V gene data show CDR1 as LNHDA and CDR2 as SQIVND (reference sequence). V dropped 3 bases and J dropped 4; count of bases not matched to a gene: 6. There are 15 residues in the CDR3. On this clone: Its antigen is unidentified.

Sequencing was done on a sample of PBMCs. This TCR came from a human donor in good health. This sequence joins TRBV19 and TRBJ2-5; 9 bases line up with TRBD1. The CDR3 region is CASSMGTGSSETQYF. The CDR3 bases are TGTGCCAGTAGTATGGGGACAGGGTCCTCAGAGACCCAGTACTTC.